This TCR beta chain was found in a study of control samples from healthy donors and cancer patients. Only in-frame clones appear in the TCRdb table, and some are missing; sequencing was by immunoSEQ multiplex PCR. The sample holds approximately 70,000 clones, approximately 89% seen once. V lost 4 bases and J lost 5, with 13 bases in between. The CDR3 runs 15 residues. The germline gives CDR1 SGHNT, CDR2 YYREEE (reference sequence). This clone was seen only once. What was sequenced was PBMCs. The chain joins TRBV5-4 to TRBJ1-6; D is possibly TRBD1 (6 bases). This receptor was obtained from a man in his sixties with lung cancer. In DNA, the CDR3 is TGTGCCAGCAGCCCCTTCAGGGGAGATAATTCACCCCTCCACTTT. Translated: CASSPFRGDNSPLHF.